The next 5 T cell receptor beta chains were all read from a single sample in a study of blood T cell repertoires in COVID-19 (dated by TCRdb to 2020 to 2021). Libraries were constructed by the immunoSEQ multiplex PCR assay. TCRdb re-hosts the immuneACCESS table, in-frame sequences only. Its copies lack some clones; in the studies checked, an unresolved V gene accounts for under half of them, and the cause for the rest is not known. This sample lists about 200,000 clones; approximately 84% were detected once. The ten largest clones capture 4.5% to 5% of the sample. The sequenced sample was peripheral blood. The receptors shown here come from a woman aged 80 or older with acute or convalescent COVID-19.

The chain joins TRBV19 to TRBJ1-2; D possibly corresponds to TRBD1 (6 bases). V lost 0 bases and J 3 bases, leaving 14 bases between the germline ends. CDR1 LNHDA and CDR2 SQIVND come from the germline V gene (reference sequence). This CDR3 contains 16 residues. The CDR3 DNA reads as TGTGCCAGTAGTATAGATCCCCAGGGGTCGGACTATGGCTACACCTTC. Translation gives CASSIDPQGSDYGYTF.

The V gene is TRBV7-2, the J gene TRBJ1-1; D is unresolved. V lost 1 base and J 7 bases, leaving 13 bases between the germline ends. CDR3 length: 14 residues. Germline V lookup: CDR1 SGHTA, CDR2 FQGNSA. This CDR3 is CASSLGHGYGEAFF. The CDR3 region has the DNA TGTGCCAGCAGCTTAGGCCACGGGTATGGTGAAGCTTTCTTT.

The CDR3: CASSPLAGGTYNEQFF. The CDR3 bases are TGTGCCAGCTCACCTCTCGCGGGAGGAACCTACAATGAGCAGTTCTTC. The chain couples TRBV18 to TRBJ2-1; TRBD2 aligns across 8 bases. The CDR3 consists of 16 residues. With 3 bases clipped from V and 2 bases from J, the junction kept 6 bases outside the gene matches. Germline CDR1 reads KGHSH; CDR2 reads LQKENI.

The chain combines TRBV4-3 with TRBJ1-4; maybe TRBD1 (6 bases). Trimming shortened V by 0 bases and J by 6 bases, and 11 bases separated the two germline ends. The CDR3 length is 15 residues. The germline gives CDR1 LGHNA, CDR2 YSLEER. CDR3 coding DNA: TGCGCCAGCAGCCAAGACCAGGGGACGGATGAAAAACTGTTTTTT. Its protein product is CASSQDQGTDEKLFF.

CDR3 DNA sequence: TGTGCCAGCAGTTACGCCCCAGAGACAGAATCACCCCTCCACTTT. Its protein product is CASSYAPETESPLHF. The chain links TRBV6-5 to TRBJ1-6, with D tentatively TRBD1 (5 bases). Trimming pared 2 bases from V and 10 bases from J, leaving 15 bases between. Germline CDR1 and CDR2: MNHEY and SVGAGI. The CDR3 has 15 amino acids.